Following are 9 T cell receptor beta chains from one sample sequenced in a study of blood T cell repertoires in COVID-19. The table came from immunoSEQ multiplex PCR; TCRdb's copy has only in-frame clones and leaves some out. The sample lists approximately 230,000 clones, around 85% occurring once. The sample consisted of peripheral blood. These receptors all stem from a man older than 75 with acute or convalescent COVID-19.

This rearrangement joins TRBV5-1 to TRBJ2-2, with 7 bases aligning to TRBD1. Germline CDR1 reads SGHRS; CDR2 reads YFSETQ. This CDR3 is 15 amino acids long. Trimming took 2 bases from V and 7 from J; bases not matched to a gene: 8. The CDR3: CASSFPRGQGGELFF. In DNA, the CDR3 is TGCGCCAGCAGCTTTCCGAGGGGGCAAGGCGGGGAGCTGTTTTTT.

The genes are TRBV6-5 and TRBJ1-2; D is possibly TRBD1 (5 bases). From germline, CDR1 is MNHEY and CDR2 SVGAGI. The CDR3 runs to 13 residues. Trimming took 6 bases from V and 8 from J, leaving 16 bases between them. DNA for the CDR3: TGTGCCAGCAGGCGGACAAGCCTATTGGGCTACACCTTC. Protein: CASRRTSLLGYTF.

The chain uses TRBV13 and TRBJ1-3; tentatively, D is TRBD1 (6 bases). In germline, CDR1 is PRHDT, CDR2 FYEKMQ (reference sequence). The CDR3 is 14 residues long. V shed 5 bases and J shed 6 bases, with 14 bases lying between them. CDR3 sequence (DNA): TGTGCCAGCAGCGCGAGAGGGACAAAAAACACCATATATTTT. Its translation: CASSARGTKNTIYF.

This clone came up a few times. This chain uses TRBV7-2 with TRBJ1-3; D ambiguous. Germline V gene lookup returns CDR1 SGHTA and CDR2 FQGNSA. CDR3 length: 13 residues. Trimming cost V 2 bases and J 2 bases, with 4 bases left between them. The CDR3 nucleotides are TGTGCCAGCAGCTTATCTGCTGGAAACACCATATATTTT. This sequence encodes CASSLSAGNTIYF.

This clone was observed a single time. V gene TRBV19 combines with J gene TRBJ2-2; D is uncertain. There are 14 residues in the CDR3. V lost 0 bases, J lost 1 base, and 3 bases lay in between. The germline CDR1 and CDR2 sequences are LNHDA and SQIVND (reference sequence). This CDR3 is CASSIELNTGELFF. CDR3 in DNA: TGTGCCAGTAGTATAGAACTGAACACCGGGGAGCTGTTTTTT.

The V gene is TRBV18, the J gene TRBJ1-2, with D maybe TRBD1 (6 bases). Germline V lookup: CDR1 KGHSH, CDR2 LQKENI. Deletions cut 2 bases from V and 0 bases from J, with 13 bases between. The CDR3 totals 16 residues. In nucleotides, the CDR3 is TGTGCCAGCTCACCATCCGGGACACTTACTAACTATGGCTACACCTTC. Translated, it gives CASSPSGTLTNYGYTF.

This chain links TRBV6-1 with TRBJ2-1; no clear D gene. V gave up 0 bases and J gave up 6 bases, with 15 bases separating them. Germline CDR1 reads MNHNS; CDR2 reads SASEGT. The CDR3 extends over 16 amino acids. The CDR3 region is CASSEASSLVINEQFF. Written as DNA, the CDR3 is TGTGCCAGCAGTGAAGCAAGTAGTCTGGTGATCAATGAGCAGTTCTTC.

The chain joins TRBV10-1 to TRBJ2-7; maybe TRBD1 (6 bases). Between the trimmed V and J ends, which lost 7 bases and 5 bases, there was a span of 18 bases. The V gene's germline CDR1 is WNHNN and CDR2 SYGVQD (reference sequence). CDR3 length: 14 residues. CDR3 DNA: TGCGCCAGCACCCAACTACAGGGTCCCCACGAGCAGTACTTC. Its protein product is CASTQLQGPHEQYF.

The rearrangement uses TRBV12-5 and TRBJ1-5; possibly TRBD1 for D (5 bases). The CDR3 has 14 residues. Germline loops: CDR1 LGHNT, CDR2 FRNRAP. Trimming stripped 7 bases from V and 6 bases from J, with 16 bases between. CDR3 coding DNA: TGTGCTAGTGTCTCTATCCAAGGGGTTCAGCCCCAGCATTTT. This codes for CASVSIQGVQPQHF.